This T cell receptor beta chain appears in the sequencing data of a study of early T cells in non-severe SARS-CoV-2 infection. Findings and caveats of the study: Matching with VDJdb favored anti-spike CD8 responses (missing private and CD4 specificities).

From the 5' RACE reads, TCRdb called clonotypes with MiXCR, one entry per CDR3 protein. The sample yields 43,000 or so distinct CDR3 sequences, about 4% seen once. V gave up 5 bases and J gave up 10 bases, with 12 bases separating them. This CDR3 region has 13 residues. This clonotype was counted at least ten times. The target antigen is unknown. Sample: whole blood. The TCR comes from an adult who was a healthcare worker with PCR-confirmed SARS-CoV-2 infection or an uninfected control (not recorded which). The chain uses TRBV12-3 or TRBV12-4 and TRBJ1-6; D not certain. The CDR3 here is CASSRDYWSPLHF. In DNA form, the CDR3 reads TGTGCCAGCAGTAGGGATTATTGGTCACCCCTCCACTTT.